This T cell receptor beta chain comes out of a study of T cell responses to AZD1222 COVID-19 vaccine. Repertoires were generated with immunoSEQ multiplex PCR, while TCRdb's copy carries only in-frame clones and drops some. The sample carries roughly 150,000 clones, about 91% recorded once. With regard to this clone: Its antigen is undetermined.

Regarding the study as a whole: At 160-218 and 743-854, vaccine-associated CD4 TCRs were dominant, and they spanned spike. Nearly half of spike-specific TCRs reportedly target variant regions that are unmutated in the B.1.351 and B.1.1.7 variants.

CDR3 length: 16 residues. V lost 8 bases, J lost 5 bases, and 23 bases lay in between. The germline V gene encodes CDR1 ENHRY and CDR2 SYGVKD. The sample consisted of peripheral blood, taken on day 0 of MenACWY control vaccination. V usage is TRBV10-3 and J usage is TRBJ2-3, with a possible D match to TRBD1 (6 bases). The source is an adult in good health. This chain's CDR3 is CAIQGRAGWGEDTQYF. The CDR3 DNA reads TGTGCCATCCAGGGGAGAGCAGGGTGGGGAGAAGATACGCAGTATTTT.